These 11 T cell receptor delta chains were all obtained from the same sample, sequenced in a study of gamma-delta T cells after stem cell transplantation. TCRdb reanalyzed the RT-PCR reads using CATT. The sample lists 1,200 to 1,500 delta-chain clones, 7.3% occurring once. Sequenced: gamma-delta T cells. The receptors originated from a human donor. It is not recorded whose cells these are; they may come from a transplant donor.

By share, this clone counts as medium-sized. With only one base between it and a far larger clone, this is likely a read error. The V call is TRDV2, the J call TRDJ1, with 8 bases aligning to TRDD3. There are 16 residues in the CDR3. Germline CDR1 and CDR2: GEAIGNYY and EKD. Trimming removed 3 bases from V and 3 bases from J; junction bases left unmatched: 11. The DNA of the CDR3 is TGTGCCTGTGACCAACTGGGGATACTCGCTCCCGATAAACTCATCTTT. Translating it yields CACDQLGILAPDKLIF.

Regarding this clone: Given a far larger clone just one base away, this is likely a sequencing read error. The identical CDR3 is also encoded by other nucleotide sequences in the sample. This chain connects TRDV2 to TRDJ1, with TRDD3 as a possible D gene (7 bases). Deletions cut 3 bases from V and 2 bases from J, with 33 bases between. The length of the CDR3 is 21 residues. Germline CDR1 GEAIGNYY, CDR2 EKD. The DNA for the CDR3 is TGTGCCTGTGACTCGGTCCTTCCCAAGAAGCCCTTCACTGGGGTTACCGATAAACTCATCTTT. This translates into CACDSVLPKKPFTGVTDKLIF.

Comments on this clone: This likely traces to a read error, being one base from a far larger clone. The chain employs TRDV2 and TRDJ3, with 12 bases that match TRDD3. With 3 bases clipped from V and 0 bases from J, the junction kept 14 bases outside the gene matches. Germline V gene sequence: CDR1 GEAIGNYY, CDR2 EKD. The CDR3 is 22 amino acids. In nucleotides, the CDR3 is TGTGCCTGTGACGAATCTGGGGGATACGCGGAGGGAAGCTCCTGGGACACCCGACAGATGTTTTTC. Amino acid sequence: CACDESGGYAEGSSWDTRQMFF.

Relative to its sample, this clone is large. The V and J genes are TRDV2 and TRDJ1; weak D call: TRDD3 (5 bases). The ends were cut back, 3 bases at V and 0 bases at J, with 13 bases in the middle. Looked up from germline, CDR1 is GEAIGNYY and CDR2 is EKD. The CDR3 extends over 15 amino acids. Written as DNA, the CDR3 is TGTGCCTGTGACGCTTTACTGGCGTACACCGATAAACTCATCTTT. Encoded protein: CACDALLAYTDKLIF.

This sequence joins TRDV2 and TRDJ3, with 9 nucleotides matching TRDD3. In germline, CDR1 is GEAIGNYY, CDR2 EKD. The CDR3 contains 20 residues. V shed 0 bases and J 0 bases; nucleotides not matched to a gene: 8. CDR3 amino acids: CACDTVMGDRSSWDTRQMFF. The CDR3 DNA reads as TGTGCCTGTGACACCGTTATGGGGGATAGAAGCTCCTGGGACACCCGACAGATGTTTTTC.

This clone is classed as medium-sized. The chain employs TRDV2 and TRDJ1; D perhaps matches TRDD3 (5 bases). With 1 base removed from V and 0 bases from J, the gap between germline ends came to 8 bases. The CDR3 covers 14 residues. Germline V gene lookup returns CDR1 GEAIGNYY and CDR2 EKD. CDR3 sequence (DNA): TGTGCCTGTGACACATGGGGCCACACCGATAAACTCATCTTT. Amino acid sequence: CACDTWGHTDKLIF.

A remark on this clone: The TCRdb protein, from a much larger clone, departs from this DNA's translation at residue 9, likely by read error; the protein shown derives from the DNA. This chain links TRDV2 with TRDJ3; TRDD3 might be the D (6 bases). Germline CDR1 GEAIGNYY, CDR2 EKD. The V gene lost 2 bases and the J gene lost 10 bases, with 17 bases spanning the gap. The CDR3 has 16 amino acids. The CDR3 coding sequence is TGTGCCTGTGACAGTGCTGGGGAGGCCCTAACCCGACAGATGTTTTTC. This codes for CACDSAGEALTRQMFF.

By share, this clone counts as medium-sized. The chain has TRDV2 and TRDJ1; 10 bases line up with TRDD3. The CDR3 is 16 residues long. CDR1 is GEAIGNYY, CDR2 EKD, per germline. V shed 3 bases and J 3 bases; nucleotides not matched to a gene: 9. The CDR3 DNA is TGTGCCTGTGACGTGCTGGGGGATAAAGGACCCGATAAACTCATCTTT. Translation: CACDVLGDKGPDKLIF.

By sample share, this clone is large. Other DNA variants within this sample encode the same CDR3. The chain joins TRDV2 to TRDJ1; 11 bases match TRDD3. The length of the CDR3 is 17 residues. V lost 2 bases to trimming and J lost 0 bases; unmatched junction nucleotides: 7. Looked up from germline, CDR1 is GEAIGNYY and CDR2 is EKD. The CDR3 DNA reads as TGTGCCTGTGACAAATTGGGGGATACGCGGTACACCGATAAACTCATCTTT. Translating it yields CACDKLGDTRYTDKLIF.

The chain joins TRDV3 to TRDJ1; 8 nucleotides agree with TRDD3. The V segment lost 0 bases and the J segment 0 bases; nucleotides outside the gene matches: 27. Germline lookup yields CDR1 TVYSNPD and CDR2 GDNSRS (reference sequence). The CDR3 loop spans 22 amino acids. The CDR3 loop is CAFRNGYRPTRLLGGHTDKLIF. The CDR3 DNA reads TGTGCCTTTAGGAACGGCTACAGGCCTACGAGGCTACTGGGGGGGCACACCGATAAACTCATCTTT.

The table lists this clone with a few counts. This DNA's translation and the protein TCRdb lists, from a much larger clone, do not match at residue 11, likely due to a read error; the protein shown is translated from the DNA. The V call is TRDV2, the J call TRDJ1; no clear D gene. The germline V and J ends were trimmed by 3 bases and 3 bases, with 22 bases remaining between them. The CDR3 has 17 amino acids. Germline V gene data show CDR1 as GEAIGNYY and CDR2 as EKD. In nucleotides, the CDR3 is TGTGCCTGTGACCCTCTTCTGCAACTCGATATGTCCGATAAACTCATCTTT. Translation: CACDPLLQLDMSDKLIF.